This T cell receptor beta chain was found in a study of blood T cell repertoires in COVID-19. Study as a whole: Acute and convalescent COVID-19 specimens originated in the United States, Italy and Spain. Sample material is recorded as cDNA or gDNA derived from T cells, B-cell-depleted T cells, or PBMCs.

This clone was detected only a few times. CDR1 and CDR2 from the germline V gene are MNHEY and SMNVEV (reference sequence). Trimming removed 6 bases at V and 0 bases at J, with 21 bases between. The length of the CDR3 is 18 residues. Produced via immunoSEQ multiplex PCR; TCRdb's table is partial and in-frame only. This sample has 150,000 to 200,000 clones; over 75% occur once, and the top ten carry roughly 1.3%. The sequenced sample consisted of peripheral blood. The rearrangement joins TRBV27 to TRBJ2-4, with unresolved D. The receptor comes from a man between 60 and 70 years old who had recovered from COVID-19. Here the CDR3 DNA reads TGTGCCAGCAGCCCCTTGACCGGCAGCGCCTTAGCCAAAAACATTCAGTACTTC. Translated, it gives CASSPLTGSALAKNIQYF.